This TCR beta chain is drawn from a study of cytomegalovirus exposure and HLA in healthy donors (dated by TCRdb to the late 2010s). Concerning the study at large: An earlier analysis of some 550 of the donors reported 250 to 300 Gb of sequence data and around 110 million unique TCR beta sequences from 150 million to 200 million T cells. Roughly 5 DR-DQ haplotypes were handled as single units for association and clustering, since linkage in the cohort was strong. The later analysis used no new phenotypic data to find candidate immune exposures, relying instead on TCR beta sequences and their occurrence across donors. To study patterns of TCR occurrence, a later analysis re-analyzed previously published TCR beta repertoires from 550 to 800 donors and added high-resolution HLA genotyping. Of the roughly 400 genotyped donors, about 80% fell in the genetic ancestry cluster associated with self-reported Caucasian donors. Typing coverage varied by locus: about 629-640 donors for A, B, C, DRB1 and DQB1; some 520 for DQA1; some 610 for DPA1; some 470 for DPB1. Across some 400 genotyped donors of the cohort, an average of about 220,000 unique TCR beta nucleotide sequences per donor were sequenced, and 15% to 20% of those sequences were non-productive. Class I and class II HLA loci were covered by the typing at four-digit resolution. Genome-wide SNP genotypes for about 65% of the roughly 670 donors were used in a later genetic analysis, which treated that subset as a discovery cohort. Donor age, sex, ethnicity and CMV serostatus were compiled alongside the repertoire data. In addition to the first cohort of 650 to 750 subjects, a separate validation cohort of 130 or so different subjects was used. Using immunosequencing, the study profiled T cell repertoires from fewer than 700 subjects and related those repertoires to cytomegalovirus serostatus. High-throughput TCR immunosequencing, statistical association of individual TCRs with disease status, and machine learning were combined to predict cytomegalovirus infection status. An earlier analysis of some 600 of the donors applied high-throughput TCR beta sequencing to assess whether each TCR beta V gene segment acted as functional or pseudogenic. An early release that covered more than 550 HLA-typed donors contained approximately 290 gigabases of sequencing data and 75 million to 100 million unique TCR sequences. The aim of the study was to test whether cataloging public T cell receptors could identify signatures of past pathogen exposure. Every repertoire in the discovery cohort had been generated on one and the same sequencing platform.

CDR1 is given as MDHEN and CDR2 as SYDVKM, both from the germline V gene. V is pruned by 4 bases and J by 5 bases, leaving 8 bases of the junction without a gene match. Reading from cysteine to phenylalanine, the CDR3 counts 15 amino acids. Only CDR3 DNA is held: 45 bases, read in frame from base 1. The library was prepared using the immunoSEQ multiplex PCR assay. For the multiplex PCR, a mixture combining 60 forward primers for TCR Vbeta segments and 13 reverse primers for TCR Jbeta segments was used. A multiplex PCR assay on genomic DNA amplified the CDR3 region of rearranged TCR beta genes. The Illumina HiSeq System was used to sequence the amplified TCR beta libraries as 87-base-pair reads. Processing in the source paper ran as follows. Across the roughly 700 repertoires, a later analysis counted tens of millions of unique TCR beta chains, roughly 11 million of which were shared by at least two donors. A nearest-neighbor algorithm error-corrected the raw reads and collapsed the reads into unique sequences, merging closely related sequences to remove PCR and sequencing errors. V, D and J gene segments were assigned by aligning CDR3 sequences to IMGT reference sequences. For a sequence to be retained, a match of at least six nucleotides to both a V gene segment and a J gene segment was required. Rearrangements were classified as productive when the CDR3 lacked stop codons and remained in frame with V and J, and all other rearrangements were classified as non-productive. CDR3 was defined by IMGT convention, running from the second conserved V-encoded cysteine to the conserved J-encoded phenylalanine. The earlier analysis of fewer than 700 of the donors excluded sequences that lacked an unambiguous match to a single V gene segment. An earlier analysis of fewer than 750 of the donors classified V segments as functional when productive rearrangements were above 56.7% and as segregating when the standard deviation between donors was above 5%. A statistical classification framework was built to diagnose cytomegalovirus status from the catalog of TCR beta chain sequences. In a later analysis, TCR nucleotide sequences were compared against IMGT/GENE-DB human TR gene sequences so that V and J genes could be assigned. In a later analysis, CDR3 sequences and most-parsimonious VDJ recombination scenarios were assigned using the TCRdist pipeline. In a later analysis, every TCR beta chain was defined by the combination of its CDR3 amino acid sequence and its V-gene family, and reads without a unique V-gene family were dropped. A later analysis removed 592 highly shared, low-generation-probability nucleotide sequences to deal with suspected cross-contamination and a sequencing artifact. In a later analysis, a clonal expansion index for each public chain was calculated from normalized within-repertoire ranks of inferred template counts. In a later analysis, generation probabilities were computed using a VDJ recombination model fitted to out-of-frame rearrangements, and the results were checked against IGoR. In a later analysis, hypergeometric tests were used to score TCR-TCR, TCR-HLA and TCR-CMV co-occurrence, with a repertoire-size bias correction applied to TCR pairs. A later analysis estimated false discovery rates by permuting HLA or CMV assignments 20 times. In a later analysis, co-occurring TCRs were grouped using DBSCAN, and TCRdist sequence similarity was added for clustering within HLA-allele-positive subsets. Repertoires with fewer than 30,000 or more than 120,000 public chains, plus five repertoires with anomalous nucleotide sharing, were excluded from co-occurrence clustering. Imported from immuneACCESS, the table was reduced by TCRdb to in-frame sequences with V and J called. These copies leave out some clones; in studies compared against another copy, an unresolved V gene accounts for under half, and the cause of the remainder is not known. V, J and clone size are those of that table, while D and trimming were read from the DNA. For this sample there are around 200,000 clones; around four fifths appear just once. 10% of the sample goes to the ten largest clones.

The cohort was made up of several hundred healthy bone marrow donors. All cohort members were sampled while nominally healthy, although unrecorded immune exposures were likely present. The donor was CMV seropositive and belonged to the group of 250 to 300 seropositive cohort members. Every donor gave a peripheral blood sample, and the peripheral blood mononuclear cells from that sample were used for TCR beta sequencing. The Qiagen DNeasy Blood Extraction Kit was used to extract genomic DNA from the blood cell samples. For this clone: Its binding antigen is unknown. The sample holds no much larger clone one base away, and base qualities are not on file.

What the research found in general, with its limitations: Several of the top co-occurrence clusters appeared to be linked to parvovirus B19, influenza, CMV and Epstein-Barr virus, according to a later analysis. A later analysis found that HLA-associated TCR beta chains were more clonally expanded and had lower generation probabilities than equally common non-associated chains. While some public TCRs were present in many individuals, most TCR sequences turned up only very rarely across donors. Specific HLA alleles were associated with 15,000 to 20,000 TCR beta sequences at a false discovery rate of 0.05 in a later analysis. Immune exposure information for the cohort was limited to CMV serostatus. Linkage disequilibrium might explain the correlated functional status among segregating V segments, but an unknown experimental factor could not be ruled out. According to a later analysis, most CMV-associated TCR beta chains appeared to be HLA-restricted, and the HLA associations seemed to be driven largely by CMV exposure. HLA typing was unavailable for some donors at each locus, so association tests used only the typed subset. In an earlier analysis of some 550 of the donors, most TCR beta V segments were observed in productive rearrangements about 87% or about 30% of the time, broadly matching IMGT annotations. A total of 150 to 200 TCR beta chains were listed by the study as associated with cytomegalovirus. Some IMGT-functional V segments, including TRBV6-2 and TRBV6-3, could not be told apart with the 87-base-pair reads, so those segments were excluded. The authors suggested that the approach could potentially be extended to other disease states and immunological phenotypes. In both the original and validation cohorts, the classifier was reported to diagnose cytomegalovirus status with high specificity and sensitivity. A cluster of highly shared sequence variants was judged likely to be a technical artifact of the sequencing pipeline. The earlier analysis of nearly 600 of the donors excluded 15 to 20 rarely observed V segments, including chromosome 9 orphons, because counts were too low. In a later analysis, TCR association rates were found to vary across HLA loci, with the most associated TCRs seen for DRB1 alleles and the fewest for HLA-C alleles. This cohort had only TCR beta chains sequenced, and the lack of alpha or paired-chain data limited which features could be detected. The presence/absence analyses assumed that sequencing depth was roughly uniform across donors, and that assumption may not be true. In vitro tests confirmed that a few of the cytomegalovirus-associated TCR beta chains recognize cytomegalovirus antigens. In a later genetic analysis, fewer N-insertions in productive TCRs were reported among donors in an Asian-associated ancestry cluster than the roughly 700-donor mean. A further reported finding was that TCR beta sequences accurately predicted the HLA-A and HLA-B alleles for most subjects in the first cohort. An association between a missense DCLRE1C variant and V-gene and J-gene trimming of TCR beta chains was found in a later genetic analysis and replicated in an independent cohort. Strong co-occurrence of HLA alleles, especially DR and DQ, made assigning TCR associations to individual alleles difficult.

Sequencing was carried out using PBMCs. The rearranged chain carries TRBV28 and TRBJ2-3, with TRBD2 matching 8 junction bases. The clonotype comes from a woman aged 50 to 65 in good health and CMV-seropositive. CDR3 reads: CASSYGGAWVDTQYF. The nucleotides read TGTGCCAGCAGTTACGGGGGGGCCTGGGTAGATACGCAGTATTTT.